The 14 T cell receptor beta chains below were found in one sample sequenced in a study of T cells after posttransplantation cyclophosphamide. Cyclophosphamide on days +3 and +4 followed busulfan-fludarabine conditioning and a marrow graft. Sequenced by immunoSEQ multiplex PCR; TCRdb stores in-frame clones only, minus some. The sample yields 3,000 or so clones, without any singletons. This specimen was PBMCs, taken 30 days after allogeneic stem cell transplant with posttransplant cyclophosphamide. These receptor sequences come from a female patient aged 55-70 years who received an allogeneic stem cell transplant from an unrelated donor, was CMV-positive, and had acute GVHD only. Some T cells may be provided by the graft donor.

This clone is termed medium-sized (0.01 to 0.1%). The J gene is TRBJ1-1, the V gene TRBV18; 9 bases align to TRBD1. CDR1 and CDR2 (germline): KGHSH, LQKENI. The CDR3 is made up of 13 amino acids. V dropped 4 bases and J dropped 10; count of bases not matched to a gene: 7. CDR3 nucleotide sequence: TGTGCCAGCTCACTTTACAGGGGGCTCCCAGCTTTCTTT. It translates to CASSLYRGLPAFF.

This clone was seen many times. The rearrangement uses TRBV27 and TRBJ2-6; the D gene is possibly TRBD2 (5 bases). This CDR3 has 14 residues. V was pared by 8 bases and J by 0 bases, with 8 bases between. From germline, CDR1 is MNHEY and CDR2 SMNVEV (reference sequence). In DNA form, the CDR3 reads TGTGCCAGCCGGGGAGTCTCTGGGGCCAACGTCCTGACTTTC. This translates into CASRGVSGANVLTF.

This clone was recorded many times. The chain has TRBV11-2 and TRBJ1-1; D is perhaps TRBD1 (6 bases). The V gene lost 5 bases and the J gene lost 5 bases, with 21 bases spanning the gap. The CDR3 loop spans 16 amino acids. Germline V lookup: CDR1 SGHAT, CDR2 FQNNGV. The CDR3 here is CASSIPGQKGRTEAFF. CDR3 coding DNA: TGTGCCAGCAGCATTCCCGGACAGAAAGGTAGGACTGAAGCTTTCTTT.

This clone occurred many times. This sequence joins TRBV19 and TRBJ2-7, with 7 bases matching TRBD2. The germline V gene encodes CDR1 LNHDA and CDR2 SQIVND (reference sequence). V lost 5 bases and J lost 3; bases outside the gene matches: 7. This CDR3 has 14 amino acids. The CDR3 here is CASSPWGGSYEQYF. CDR3 bases: TGTGCCAGTAGTCCCTGGGGGGGAAGCTACGAGCAGTACTTC. The complete variable domain, with remaining parts taken from reference TRBV19 and TRBJ2-7, reads DGGITQSPKYLFRKEGQNVTLSCEQNLNHDAMYWYRQDPGQGLRLIYYSQIVNDFQKGDIAEGYSVSREKKESFPLTVTSAQKNPTAFYLCASSPWGGSYEQYFGPGTRLTVT.

In this sample, this clone turned up many times. The chain is built from TRBV7-9 and TRBJ1-1; possible D gene TRBD1, 5 bases. Germline CDR1 SEHNR, CDR2 FQNEAQ (reference sequence). CDR3 length: 13 amino acids. Trimming cost V 5 bases and J 4 bases, with 11 bases left between them. Here the CDR3 reads CASSPWGGTEAFF. CDR3 bases: TGTGCCAGCAGCCCGTGGGGGGGCACTGAAGCTTTCTTT.

Judged by abundance, this clone is large. The V gene is TRBV6-1, the J gene TRBJ2-1; TRBD2 matches at 7 bases. Germline V gene sequence: CDR1 MNHNS, CDR2 SASEGT. This CDR3 comprises 12 residues. V lost 7 bases, J lost 5 bases, and 2 bases stayed unmatched. The CDR3 DNA is TGTGCCAGCACTCGGGGGGACAATGAGCAGTTCTTC. Its protein is CASTRGDNEQFF.

At least ten counts were recorded for this clone. The chain couples TRBV7-8 to TRBJ1-3; possibly TRBD1 for D (6 bases). V was trimmed by 5 bases and J by 3 bases, leaving 11 bases between them. The germline V gene has CDR1 SGHVS and CDR2 FQNEAQ. CDR3 length equals 14 residues. The CDR3 reads CASSLRTVGNTIYF. CDR3 nucleotide sequence: TGTGCCAGCAGCCTCCGGACAGTTGGAAACACCATATATTTT.

This clone was counted ten times or more. The chain is built from TRBV25-1 and TRBJ1-5, with D uncertain. The germline V gene has CDR1 MGHDK and CDR2 SYGVNS. The ends were cut back, 3 bases at V and 9 bases at J, with 12 bases in the middle. CDR3 size: 13 residues. CDR3 nucleotides: TGTGCCAGCAGTGATAAAGGCAGGCTGCCCCAGCATTTT. Translated: CASSDKGRLPQHF.

This clone appeared many times. The chain couples TRBV7-2 to TRBJ1-5; D is possibly TRBD1 (6 bases). The CDR3 totals 16 residues. Germline CDR1 is SGHTA and CDR2 is FQGNSA. V was cut by 4 bases and J by 0 bases, with 13 bases left in between. The CDR3 region is CASSSPTGYSNQPQHF. CDR3 sequence (DNA): TGTGCCAGCAGCTCCCCGACAGGTTATAGCAATCAGCCCCAGCATTTT.

There are many counts of this clone. The chain joins TRBV4-3 to TRBJ2-7; no definite D call. The CDR3 runs 15 residues. The V end was cut by 0 bases, the J end by 4 bases, with 13 bases between. Per the germline V gene, CDR1 is LGHNA and CDR2 is YSLEER. The CDR3: CASSQDMGPGYEQYF. CDR3 in DNA: TGCGCCAGCAGCCAAGATATGGGCCCTGGGTACGAGCAGTACTTC.

In this sample, this clone turned up many times. CDR3 amino acids: CASSSKGQGWLSTEAFF. CDR3 bases: TGTGCCAGCAGCTCTAAGGGACAGGGGTGGTTAAGCACTGAAGCTTTCTTT. This chain joins TRBV5-4 and TRBJ1-1; 10 bases match TRBD1. Per the germline V gene, CDR1 is SGHNT and CDR2 is YYREEE (reference sequence). V shed 3 bases, J shed 4 bases, and the junction held 12 bases outside the gene matches. There are 17 residues in the CDR3.

The sample holds many counts of this clone. The V gene is TRBV9, the J gene TRBJ2-7; TRBD1 might be the D (5 bases). CDR3 length: 12 amino acids. CDR1 is SGDLS, CDR2 YYNGEE, per germline. The V gene lost 7 bases and the J gene lost 3 bases, with 11 bases spanning the gap. CDR3 bases: TGTGCCAGCGGGCAGGGTAACTACGAGCAGTACTTC. Translating gives CASGQGNYEQYF.

This clone appeared many times. This chain joins TRBV14 and TRBJ2-7; D gene ambiguous. Germline V gene sequence: CDR1 SGHDN, CDR2 FVKESK. The CDR3 has 17 amino acids. V lost 0 bases, J lost 3 bases, and 18 bases lay in between. CDR3 loop: CASSQDFISPKNYEQYF. In nucleotides, the CDR3 is TGTGCCAGCAGCCAAGATTTTATTTCCCCTAAAAACTACGAGCAGTACTTC.

This clone was seen ten or more times. CDR3 sequence: CASSAGTGAKYTHNEQFF. In nucleotides, the CDR3 is TGTGCCAGCTCAGCCGGGACAGGGGCAAAATACACCCACAATGAGCAGTTCTTC. The chain links TRBV18 to TRBJ2-1; TRBD1 agrees at 10 bases. Trimming removed 5 bases from V and 5 bases from J; junction bases left unmatched: 15. Looked up from germline, CDR1 is KGHSH and CDR2 is LQKENI. This CDR3 contains 18 residues. Combining the CDR3 with reference TRBV18 and TRBJ2-1 gives the whole variable domain NAGVMQNPRHLVRRRGQEARLRCSPMKGHSHVYWYRQLPEEGLKFMVYLQKENIIDESGMPKERFSAEFPKEGPSILRIQQVVRGDSAAYFCASSAGTGAKYTHNEQFFGPGTRLTVL.